The 19 T cell receptor beta chains in this list originate from one sample, sequenced in a study of T cells in Graves' hyperthyroidism and ophthalmopathy. Using RNA transcripts as the source, TCR beta CDR3 regions were amplified. RT-PCR in the first round (using the HTBI primer set) targeted the TCR CDR3. MiXCR, run by TCRdb on the multiplex PCR reads, gives a single entry per CDR3 protein. Of some 200,000 distinct CDR3 sequences listed, roughly 17% are singletons. The sequenced material came from blood. Every receptor here comes from a man aged 45 to 65 with Graves' hyperthyroidism.

This clonotype was found many times. The chain couples TRBV11-2 to TRBJ2-7, with D perhaps TRBD2 (5 bases). V shed 5 bases and J shed 5 bases, with 13 bases lying between them. Germline V lookup: CDR1 SGHAT, CDR2 FQNNGV. This CDR3 comprises 13 residues. CDR3 DNA: TGTGCCAGCAGCCCGGGGTGGCAGGACGAGCAGTACTTC. Translated, it gives CASSPGWQDEQYF.

This clonotype has at least ten counts. J is TRBJ2-7 and V is TRBV11-3, with D tentatively TRBD1 or TRBD2 (5 bases each). The V gene's germline CDR1 is SGHNT and CDR2 YENEEA. V lost 5 bases and J lost 2, with 13 bases in between. The CDR3 length is 14 residues. CDR3 in amino acids: CASSPRGATYEQYF. The CDR3 region has the DNA TGTGCCAGCAGCCCCCGGGGCGCAACCTACGAGCAGTACTTC.

With respect to this clonotype: Here the CDR3 omits its conserved ending phenylalanine or tryptophan, so a read error is the likely source. The chain carries TRBV18 and TRBJ2-7; D unclear. The CDR3 is 15 residues long. With 3 bases removed from V and 4 bases from J, the gap between germline ends came to 16 bases. The V gene's germline CDR1 is KGHSH and CDR2 LQKENI. CDR3 residues: CASSPGSVVRYEQYL. CDR3 DNA sequence: TGTGCCAGCTCACCGGGCTCTGTAGTGCGGTACGAGCAGTACCTC.

This clonotype was seen only a few times. The chain is built from TRBV3-1 and TRBJ2-5, with 9 positions matching TRBD2. Germline V CDR1 and CDR2: LGHDT, YNNKEL (reference sequence). The CDR3 contains 12 residues. V lost 8 bases to trimming and J lost 5 bases; unmatched junction nucleotides: 3. The CDR3 nucleotides read TGTGCCAGCGGGCTAGCGGGGGAGACCCAGTACTTC. Translated: CASGLAGETQYF.

This clonotype was counted at least ten times. The rearrangement links TRBV12-3 or TRBV12-4 to TRBJ2-5, with D perhaps matching TRBD2 (6 bases). CDR3 length: 17 amino acids. With 4 bases removed from V and 0 bases from J, the gap between germline ends came to 18 bases. The CDR3 DNA follows: TGTGCCAGCAGTTCCCGCCGGGGGACTGTATACCAAGAGACCCAGTACTTC. Translated, it gives CASSSRRGTVYQETQYF.

This clonotype was seen ten or more times. The chain combines TRBV29-1 with TRBJ2-5; 14 bases are shared with TRBD2. V shed 7 bases and J 5 bases; nucleotides not matched to a gene: 3. Germline CDR1 and CDR2: SQVTM and ANQGSEA. CDR3 length equals 13 residues. CDR3 residues: CSGGTSGSETQYF. CDR3 nucleotides: TGCAGCGGTGGGACTAGCGGGAGTGAGACCCAGTACTTC.

The V gene is TRBV6-1, the J gene TRBJ2-2; either TRBD1 or TRBD2 may fit D (6 bases each). CDR1 MNHNS and CDR2 SASEGT come from the germline V gene. Trimming stripped 6 bases from V and 4 bases from J, with 24 bases between. The CDR3 consists of 18 residues. The CDR3 sequence is CASRQFSLGGIGTGELFF. CDR3 sequence (DNA): TGTGCCAGCAGGCAATTCAGTCTGGGGGGCATCGGCACCGGGGAGCTGTTTTTT.

This clonotype was picked up many times. CDR3 sequence (DNA): TGTGCCAGCGGGACCGGGACTCAAAGCACAGATACGCAGTATTTT. It translates to CASGTGTQSTDTQYF. The gene calls are TRBV27 and TRBJ2-3; weak D call: TRBD2 (6 bases). The length of the CDR3 is 15 residues. Trimming cost V 8 bases and J 0 bases, with 15 bases left between them. Looked up from germline, CDR1 is MNHEY and CDR2 is SMNVEV (reference sequence).

This clonotype was recorded many times. The rearrangement uses TRBV7-2 and TRBJ2-2, with a possible D match to TRBD1 (5 bases). Germline assignment: CDR1 SGHTA and CDR2 FQGNSA. The CDR3 totals 13 residues. V was pared by 1 base and J by 9 bases, with 9 bases between. As DNA, the CDR3 is TGTGCCAGCAGCTTAGACAGGCAAAGGGAGCTGTTTTTT. Translation gives CASSLDRQRELFF. The full variable domain, in which reference TRBV7-2 and TRBJ2-2 provide the parts outside the CDR3, is GAGVSQSPSNKVTEKGKDVELRCDPISGHTALYWYRQSLGQGLEFLIYFQGNSAPDKSGLPSDRFSAERTGGSVSTLTIQRTQQEDSAVYLCASSLDRQRELFFGEGSRLTVL.

This chain uses TRBV7-9 with TRBJ1-4; D ambiguous. Germline V gene data show CDR1 as SEHNR and CDR2 as FQNEAQ (reference sequence). V was shortened by 4 bases and J by 2 bases, with 8 bases between the two germline ends. This CDR3 contains 14 residues. The CDR3 reads CASSYSRTNEKLFF. The CDR3 DNA reads as TGTGCCAGCAGCTACAGCCGCACTAATGAAAAACTGTTTTTT.

Here the CDR3 DNA reads TGTGCCATCAGTTCGAGTGGGCAGGGTAATGAAAAACTGTTTTTT. The encoded protein is CAISSSGQGNEKLFF. The chain carries TRBV10-3 and TRBJ1-4, with D perhaps TRBD1 (5 bases). Per the germline V gene, CDR1 is ENHRY and CDR2 is SYGVKD. Trimming shortened V by 5 bases and J by 4 bases, and 14 bases separated the two germline ends. This CDR3 is built from 15 residues.

About this clonotype itself: This may arise from a read error, as a much more abundant clone is one base away. This chain links TRBV10-3 with TRBJ2-1; 12 nucleotides match TRBD2. This CDR3 contains 16 residues. Germline assignment: CDR1 ENHRY and CDR2 SYGVKD. DNA for the CDR3: TGTGCCATCAGTGCCGCTAGCGGGAGGGCCGTCAATGAGCAGCTCTTC. It yields the protein CAISAASGRAVNEQLF.

This clonotype was recorded a few times. This chain's CDR3 is CASSLIPSGSSYNEQFF. CDR3 bases: TGTGCCAGCAGCTTAATTCCTAGCGGGAGCTCCTACAATGAGCAGTTCTTC. The V and J genes are TRBV7-3 and TRBJ2-1; 10 bases line up with TRBD2. J gave up 0 bases and V 1 base, and 3 bases lay outside the gene matches. The CDR3 totals 17 residues. Germline values: CDR1 SGHTA, CDR2 FQGTGA.

This clonotype occurred many times. The chain recombines TRBV7-9 with TRBJ2-3; the D is unclear. V lost 2 bases and J 5 bases, leaving 8 bases between the germline ends. The CDR3 covers 13 residues. Germline values: CDR1 SEHNR, CDR2 FQNEAQ (reference sequence). CDR3 region: CASSLFSVDTQYF. CDR3 nucleotides: TGTGCCAGCAGCTTATTTTCCGTAGATACGCAGTATTTT.

The table lists this clonotype with many counts. The V gene is TRBV2, the J gene TRBJ2-1, with a possible D match to TRBD2 (5 bases). Trimming cost V 7 bases and J 7 bases, with 17 bases left between them. Germline V gene lookup returns CDR1 SNHLY and CDR2 FYNNEI. This CDR3 is 14 amino acids long. Here the CDR3 DNA reads TGTGCCAGCATTGATACTAGAGTGGTGAATGAGCAGTTCTTC. This codes for CASIDTRVVNEQFF.

The chain employs TRBV20-1 and TRBJ2-3; D gene unclear. The V gene lost 5 bases and the J gene lost 0 bases, with 12 bases spanning the gap. Germline lookup yields CDR1 DFQATT and CDR2 SNEGSKA (reference sequence). The CDR3 length is 14 residues. CDR3 DNA sequence: TGCAGTGCTCGTGCCTCTATGAGCACAGATACGCAGTATTTT. Encoded protein: CSARASMSTDTQYF.

This clonotype was counted between two and nine times. The rearrangement uses TRBV6-1 and TRBJ1-2, with 9 nucleotides matching TRBD1. Germline V gene lookup returns CDR1 MNHNS and CDR2 SASEGT. The V gene end was trimmed by 6 bases and the J gene end by 7 bases; junction bases not matched to a gene: 12. The CDR3 is made up of 15 amino acids. This CDR3 reads CASSREGTGTRGYTF. CDR3 DNA: TGTGCCAGCAGCAGGGAAGGGACAGGGACACGTGGCTACACCTTC.

This clonotype was recorded a few times. The rearrangement uses TRBV5-1 and TRBJ2-1; D is undetermined. CDR3 length: 15 amino acids. The germline V gene has CDR1 SGHRS and CDR2 YFSETQ. V lost 1 base, J lost 6 bases, and 14 bases lay in between. The CDR3 sequence: CASSLQVGGSNEQFF. For the CDR3, the DNA is TGCGCCAGCAGCTTGCAGGTTGGTGGAAGCAATGAGCAGTTCTTC.

V gene TRBV14 combines with J gene TRBJ1-4, with TRBD1 matching 8 bases. V trimming: 2 bases; J trimming: 8 bases; junction bases outside the gene matches: 1. The CDR3 length is 13 residues. Germline loops: CDR1 SGHDN, CDR2 FVKESK. The CDR3 DNA sequence: TGTGCCAGCAGCCAATGGACAGGGGAAAAACTGTTTTTT. Its protein product is CASSQWTGEKLFF.